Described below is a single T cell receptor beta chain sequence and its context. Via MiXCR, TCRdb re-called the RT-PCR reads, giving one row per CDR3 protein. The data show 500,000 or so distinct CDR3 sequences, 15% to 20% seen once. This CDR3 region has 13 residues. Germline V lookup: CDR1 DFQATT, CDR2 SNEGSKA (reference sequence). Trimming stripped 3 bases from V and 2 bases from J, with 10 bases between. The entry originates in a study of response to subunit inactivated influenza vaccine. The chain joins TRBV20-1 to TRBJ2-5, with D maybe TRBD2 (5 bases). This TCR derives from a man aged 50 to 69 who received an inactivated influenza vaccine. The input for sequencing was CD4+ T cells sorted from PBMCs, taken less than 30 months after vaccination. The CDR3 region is CSASSLAQETQYF. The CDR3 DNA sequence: TGCAGTGCTAGTTCCCTAGCTCAAGAGACCCAGTACTTC.